These 8 T cell receptor beta chains share one sample of origin, sequenced in a study of blood T cell repertoires in COVID-19. Libraries were prepared by immunoSEQ multiplex PCR; TCRdb keeps only in-frame clonotypes and omits some of them. The sample records 250,000 to 300,000 clones, about four fifths being singletons. The sample taken for sequencing was PBMCs or T cells enriched from blood (not recorded which). These receptors came from a man aged 40-50 years who had been exposed to COVID-19.

V gene TRBV19 combines with J gene TRBJ1-6; TRBD1 is a possible D gene (5 bases). Germline V lookup: CDR1 LNHDA, CDR2 SQIVND (reference sequence). This CDR3 has 15 amino acids. V was clipped by 5 bases and J by 7 bases, with 15 bases between them. The CDR3 spells CASSPQGGLNSPLHF. The DNA of the CDR3 is TGTGCCAGTAGTCCCCAGGGAGGGCTCAATTCACCCCTCCACTTT.

This sequence joins TRBV5-8 and TRBJ2-1; 7 bases line up with TRBD1. The CDR3 spans 14 residues. J gave up 9 bases and V 4 bases, and 10 bases lay outside the gene matches. Germline CDR1 and CDR2: SGHTS and YDEGEE. CDR3 sequence: CASSRRTGRGEQFF. CDR3 nucleotides: TGTGCCAGCAGCCGCCGGACAGGCCGGGGTGAGCAGTTCTTC.

The chain employs TRBV10-3 and TRBJ2-7; TRBD1 might be the D (7 bases). V lost 2 bases and J 3 bases, leaving 11 bases between the germline ends. This CDR3 spans 14 amino acids. Per the germline V gene, CDR1 is ENHRY and CDR2 is SYGVKD. The CDR3 sequence is CAISEAGQLYEQYF. The CDR3 coding sequence is TGTGCCATCAGTGAGGCGGGACAGCTCTACGAGCAGTACTTC.

V usage is TRBV7-9 and J usage is TRBJ1-1; D ambiguous. The CDR3 length is 14 residues. V was clipped by 2 bases and J by 7 bases, with 14 bases between them. Looked up from germline, CDR1 is SEHNR and CDR2 is FQNEAQ (reference sequence). The chain's CDR3 is CASSLYGEFVEAFF. CDR3 in DNA: TGTGCCAGCAGCTTATATGGGGAGTTTGTTGAAGCTTTCTTT.

The CDR3 DNA reads TGTGCCATCAGTGAGTCAGCGTCCTTCTTCGGGGTTAACTATGGCTACACCTTC. Residues: CAISESASFFGVNYGYTF. The chain couples TRBV10-3 to TRBJ1-2; D is undetermined. V shed 0 bases and J shed 1 base, with 18 bases lying between them. Germline CDR1 reads ENHRY; CDR2 reads SYGVKD. The CDR3 spans 18 residues.

This chain's CDR3 is CASSLGTATETQYF. The CDR3 region has the DNA TGTGCCAGCAGCTTAGGGACAGCCACGGAGACCCAGTACTTC. This chain connects TRBV7-9 to TRBJ2-5; a possible D gene is TRBD1 (6 bases). The germline CDR1 and CDR2 sequences are SEHNR and FQNEAQ (reference sequence). The CDR3 length is 14 residues. Trimming stripped 1 base from V and 5 bases from J, with 11 bases between.

This clone has a handful of counts. The chain has TRBV30 and TRBJ1-5, with 8 bases lining up with TRBD1. The CDR3 is made up of 16 amino acids. V trimming: 5 bases; J trimming: 1 base; junction bases outside the gene matches: 10. CDR1 and CDR2 (germline): GTSNPN, SVGIG (reference sequence). Written as DNA, the CDR3 is TGTGCCTGGGGCAGGGGGCGAGGTACAAGCAATCAGCCCCAGCATTTT. The encoded protein is CAWGRGRGTSNQPQHF.

The genes are TRBV5-3 and TRBJ1-1; tentative D call: TRBD1 (6 bases). TRBV5-3 is an open reading frame, and its role is uncertain. CDR3 length equals 22 residues. V lost 1 base and J 1 base, leaving 32 bases between the germline ends. The CDR3 here is CARSLPNTGGPEVYRSNTEAFF. CDR3 in DNA: TGTGCCAGAAGCTTGCCCAACACTGGGGGCCCCGAAGTGTACCGGTCGAACACTGAAGCTTTCTTT.